Shown below are 7 T cell receptor beta chains from a single sample sequenced in a study of T-cell reconstitution after alpha-beta-depleted transplantation in children. Unique molecular identifiers were incorporated when the TCRbeta library was constructed. Using its own MiXCR run on the PCR reads, TCRdb lists one record per CDR3 protein. Counted here are around 700,000 distinct CDR3 sequences, approximately 14% occurring once; the ten biggest clones make up about 0.79%. This sample comprised PBMCs, obtained before TCRalphabeta/CD19-depleted stem cell transplant. All receptors come from a girl aged 2-15 years with congenital amegakaryocytic thrombocytopenia, due to receive a stem cell transplant.

This clonotype was seen more than once but under ten times. The rearrangement links TRBV5-5 to TRBJ2-3; 8 bases are a match to TRBD1. Germline V lookup: CDR1 SGHKS, CDR2 YYEKEE (reference sequence). Trimming at V came to 2 bases and at J to 11 bases, leaving 13 bases not matched to a gene. This CDR3 spans 15 amino acids. CDR3 DNA sequence: TGTGCCAGCAGCTTTCAGGGGGCCAATCCCCAGGAGCAGTATTTT. Its protein is CASSFQGANPQEQYF.

The V call is TRBV27, the J call TRBJ2-5; 7 bases align to TRBD1. The CDR3 runs to 15 residues. The J segment lost 5 bases and the V segment lost 6 bases, leaving 12 bases of the junction unmatched. Germline lookup yields CDR1 MNHEY and CDR2 SMNVEV (reference sequence). The CDR3 bases are TGTGCCAGCAGCGACGAACAGGGGTATGCGGAGACCCAGTACTTC. Translated: CASSDEQGYAETQYF.

There are many counts of this clonotype. V is TRBV12-3 or TRBV12-4 and J is TRBJ2-5; D possibly corresponds to TRBD2 (6 bases). The V end was cut by 5 bases, the J end by 0 bases, with 10 bases between. The CDR3 is made up of 14 amino acids. The CDR3 DNA follows: TGTGCCAGCAGTCCGGGACTTAACCAAGAGACCCAGTACTTC. It specifies CASSPGLNQETQYF.

This chain connects TRBV20-1 to TRBJ1-1, with 10 positions matching TRBD1. The CDR3 sequence is 14 residues long. Trimming cost V 2 bases and J 3 bases; bases outside gene matches: 3. Germline CDR1 is DFQATT and CDR2 is SNEGSKA (reference sequence). The CDR3 is CSARRQGADTEAFF. The CDR3 coding sequence is TGCAGTGCTAGAAGACAGGGGGCGGACACTGAAGCTTTCTTT.

This clonotype was detected a few times. The chain is built from TRBV29-1 and TRBJ1-1, with D uncertain. The germline V gene encodes CDR1 SQVTM and CDR2 ANQGSEA. This CDR3 has 13 amino acids. V dropped 6 bases and J dropped 1 base, with 12 bases sitting between them. This CDR3 is CSVIGHGNTEAFF. In DNA form, the CDR3 reads TGCAGCGTCATAGGTCATGGGAACACTGAAGCTTTCTTT.

This clonotype was recorded many times. The chain employs TRBV5-1 and TRBJ2-1; the match to TRBD2 covers 13 bases. The length of the CDR3 is 15 residues. The ends lost 7 bases at V and 4 bases at J; junction bases unmatched: 5. Per germline, CDR1 SGHRS and CDR2 YFSETQ. CDR3 sequence: CASGLAGEGYNEQFF. CDR3 sequence (DNA): TGCGCCAGCGGACTAGCGGGAGAGGGGTACAATGAGCAGTTCTTC.

This clonotype was counted many times. V gene TRBV5-1 combines with J gene TRBJ2-7; 8 bases align to TRBD1. The V segment lost 0 bases and the J segment 4 bases; nucleotides outside the gene matches: 6. The CDR3 totals 15 residues. CDR1 and CDR2 from the germline V gene are SGHRS and YFSETQ. CDR3 DNA: TGCGCCAGCAGCTTGGTGGGGGACAGGTCTTACGAGCAGTACTTC. As protein: CASSLVGDRSYEQYF.